Listed below are T cell receptor beta chains from one sample, sequenced in a study of blood T cell repertoires in COVID-19. Data came from immunoSEQ multiplex PCR; TCRdb stores just in-frame clones and leaves some out. Of about 78,000 clones listed, around nine tenths are singletons. Sequenced: peripheral blood. The source of these receptors is a woman aged 60-75 years with acute or convalescent COVID-19. CDR3s include the opening cysteine and the closing phenylalanine or tryptophan. Fields, in order: D gene, J gene, V gene, CDR3 protein, CDR3 DNA. D genes are given only for firm matches.

TRBD2 TRBJ2-1 TRBV7-2 CASSLDLAGYNEQFF TGTGCCAGCAGCTTAGACCTAGCGGGGTACAATGAGCAGTTCTTC
TRBD1 TRBJ1-3 TRBV4-2 CASSRDRGLFGNTIYF TGTGCCAGCAGCCGGGACAGGGGGCTGTTTGGAAACACCATATATTTT
TRBD1 TRBJ1-1 TRBV28 CASSFEGANTAFF TGTGCCAGCAGTTTTGAGGGGGCGAATACAGCTTTCTTT
TRBD2 TRBJ2-1 TRBV6-4 CASSDTSGAYNEQFF TGTGCCAGCAGTGATACTAGCGGAGCCTACAATGAGCAGTTCTTC
TRBD2 TRBJ2-7 TRBV19 CASSPSPGGSAQYF TGTGCCAGTAGTCCTTCTCCGGGGGGTAGCGCGCAGTACTTC
TRBD2 TRBJ2-1 TRBV5-1 CASSLGTSGSNEQFF TGCGCCAGCAGCTTGGGTACTAGCGGGAGCAATGAGCAGTTCTTC
. TRBJ2-4 TRBV28 CASNPTSAKNIQYF TGTGCCAGCAACCCTACTTCAGCCAAAAACATTCAGTACTTC
. TRBJ2-6 TRBV4-3 CASSQANGYGANVLTF TGCGCCAGCAGCCAAGCGAACGGGTACGGGGCCAACGTCCTGACTTTC
. TRBJ1-1 TRBV11-2 CASSRGVDTEAFF TGTGCCAGCAGCCGGGGGGTCGACACTGAAGCTTTCTTT
TRBD2 TRBJ2-7 TRBV28 CASSLTSGGSYEQYF TGTGCCAGCAGTCTTACTAGCGGGGGGTCCTACGAGCAGTACTTC
TRBD1 TRBJ2-7 TRBV10-3 CAISESRAGGTFEQYF TGTGCCATCAGTGAGTCGCGCGCAGGGGGTACTTTCGAGCAGTACTTC